The rows below give T cell receptor beta chains drawn from one sample of a study of cytomegalovirus exposure and HLA in healthy donors. Some clones are missing from TCRdb's copy, which holds only in-frame ones; the method was immunoSEQ multiplex PCR. The repertoire holds around 90,000 clones, 80% seen once, with less than 9.5% in the top ten. Sequenced sample: PBMCs. These receptors all come from a man aged 25-45 years in good health and CMV-seronegative. Both conserved end residues are part of each CDR3. Fields, in order: J gene, V gene, clone size, D gene, CDR3 protein, CDR3 DNA. The D gene is left open where the match is weak. The listing skips clone size in some rows; elsewhere it reads once, few, many or a size class.

TRBJ2-6,TRBV6-6,-,-,CVSSYSGDSGANVLTF,TGTGTCAGCAGTTACTCCGGGGACTCTGGGGCCAACGTCCTGACTTTC
TRBJ1-2,TRBV7-6,-,TRBD1,CASSDRDSANYGYTF,TGTGCCAGCAGCGACCGGGACAGCGCTAACTATGGCTACACCTTC
TRBJ2-1,TRBV6-5,-,TRBD2,CASSWREGLYNEQFF,TGTGCCAGCAGTTGGCGGGAGGGCCTGTACAATGAGCAGTTCTTC
TRBJ2-7,TRBV18,once,-,CASSPLPGQIKDEQYF,TGTGCCAGCTCACCATTGCCGGGACAAATTAAGGACGAGCAGTACTTC
TRBJ1-1,TRBV5-1,-,-,CASSSGLNEAFF,TGCGCCAGCAGCTCTGGACTAAATGAAGCTTTCTTT
TRBJ2-1,TRBV2,once,-,CASSEGGGGFRNEQFF,TGTGCCAGCAGTGAAGGTGGAGGTGGATTTCGGAATGAGCAGTTCTTC
TRBJ1-1,TRBV6-1,-,-,CASRRPPGDTEAFF,TGTGCCAGCAGACGACCCCCAGGGGACACTGAAGCTTTCTTT
TRBJ1-3,TRBV10-3,few,-,CAIGGQISGNTIYF,TGTGCCATCGGAGGTCAGATCTCTGGAAACACCATATATTTT
TRBJ2-1,TRBV7-9,-,TRBD2,CASSWASGAYNEQFF,TGTGCCAGCAGTTGGGCCAGCGGGGCCTACAATGAGCAGTTCTTC
TRBJ2-3,TRBV5-5,-,TRBD2,CASSLGGGEGTDTQYF,TGTGCCAGCAGCTTGGGTGGGGGGGAAGGCACAGATACGCAGTATTTT
TRBJ2-3,TRBV7-9,-,TRBD2,CASSLGSEGLAQDTQYF,TGTGCCAGCAGCTTAGGAAGTGAGGGACTAGCGCAAGATACGCAGTATTTT